Listed below are T cell receptor beta chains from one sample, sequenced in a study of T cell responses to AZD1222 COVID-19 vaccine. Here immunoSEQ multiplex PCR was the method, and the copy in TCRdb shows in-frame clones only, minus some. The sample carries about 130,000 clones, over 75% recorded once. The sample in question was peripheral blood, obtained on day 0 of AZD1222 vaccination. Every receptor here comes from an adult in good health. Both conserved end residues are part of each CDR3. The D gene is left open where the match is weak. Only some rows state a clone size, as once, few, many or a class for expanded clones.

clone_size	v_call	j_call	d_call	cdr3_nt	cdr3_aa
.	TRBV11-2	TRBJ2-1	.	TGTGCCAGCAGCTTAGGCCCTGAGCAGTTCTTC	CASSLGPEQFF
.	TRBV4-3	TRBJ2-6	.	TGCGCCAGCAGCCAAGGATTCTCTGGGGCCAACGTCCTGACTTTC	CASSQGFSGANVLTF
.	TRBV15	TRBJ1-2	.	TGTGCCACCAGCAGAGATACTCAGGGGAGTTATGGCTACACCTTC	CATSRDTQGSYGYTF
.	TRBV7-2	TRBJ2-3	.	TGTGCCAGCACCCGGGCACCAGATACGCAGTATTTT	CASTRAPDTQYF
.	TRBV2	TRBJ2-5	TRBD2	TGTGCCAGCAGTGATGGGCTAGCGGGGGGACAAGAGACCCAGTACTTC	CASSDGLAGGQETQYF
.	TRBV18	TRBJ2-5	.	TGTGCCAGCTCATCGGGGACACTGGAGACCCAGTACTTC	CASSSGTLETQYF
.	TRBV6-5	TRBJ2-7	.	TGTGCCAGCAGTTTAAGGCCTTCTAGTCCCCGCTACGAGCAGTACTTC	CASSLRPSSPRYEQYF
.	TRBV3-1/TRBV3-2	TRBJ2-7	.	TGTGCCAGCAGCCGTGTATGGGTCGAGCAGTACTTC	CASSRVWVEQYF
.	TRBV19	TRBJ2-5	.	TGTGCCAGTAGTCTCCGGGACACTCGGAAAAGGGCCCAGTACTTC	CASSLRDTRKRAQYF
.	TRBV30	TRBJ1-6	TRBD1	TGTGCCTGGGCCACAGGGGATGGATCACCCCTCCACTTT	CAWATGDGSPLHF
.	TRBV28	TRBJ2-1	TRBD2	TGTGCCACCCGACTAGCGGGGGGGTACAATGAGCAGTTCTTC	CATRLAGGYNEQFF
.	TRBV19	TRBJ2-5	TRBD2	TGTGCCAGTAGTATGGCTAGCGGAGAGACCCAGTACTTC	CASSMASGETQYF
medium-sized	TRBV2	TRBJ2-4	.	TGTGCCAGCAGTTTAGACCGGAACATTCAGTACTTC	CASSLDRNIQYF
few	TRBV25-1	TRBJ1-2	TRBD1	TGTGCCAGCTCGCTTCCGGGACAGGGGAACTATGGCTACACCTTC	CASSLPGQGNYGYTF
.	TRBV7-9	TRBJ2-2	TRBD1	TGTGCCAGCAGCCGGGGGACAGGGAGGTCCGGGGAGCTGTTTTTT	CASSRGTGRSGELFF
.	TRBV19	TRBJ1-6	TRBD1	TGTGCCAGTAGTCCTACAGGGGGCAGGGATTCACCCCTCCACTTT	CASSPTGGRDSPLHF
.	TRBV30	TRBJ1-6	.	TGTGCCTGGAGTAGAGAGGGCTTATCACCCCTCCACTTT	CAWSREGLSPLHF
.	TRBV24-1	TRBJ1-5	TRBD1	TGTGCCACCAGTGATGGGGGACAGGGCTATCAGCCCCAGCATTTT	CATSDGGQGYQPQHF
.	TRBV18	TRBJ2-5	.	TGTGCCAGCTCACCCGGAGAGACCCAGTACTTC	CASSPGETQYF
.	TRBV10-1	TRBJ2-7	TRBD1	TGCGCCAGCAGCCCCGGGACAGGGGGCGACATTGGTGGGTACTTC	CASSPGTGGDIGGYF
many	TRBV7-9	TRBJ1-2	.	TGTGCCAGCAGCTTAGAGACGAGGGGCTACACCTTC	CASSLETRGYTF
.	TRBV19	TRBJ2-7	TRBD1	TGTGCCAGTAGTATAGGACCAGGGGGCAGTGAGCAGTACTTC	CASSIGPGGSEQYF
.	TRBV5-1	TRBJ2-3	TRBD2	TGCGCCAGCAGCAAGGGGACTAGAGGCAGCACAGATACGCAGTATTTT	CASSKGTRGSTDTQYF
.	TRBV4-2	TRBJ2-5	TRBD1	TGTGCCAGCAGCCAAGACCGGGGACAGGGGGGAGAGACCCAGTACTTC	CASSQDRGQGGETQYF
once	TRBV27	TRBJ2-1	.	TGTGCCAGCAGTATGAATAGACAGGCGGGGCAGTTCTTC	CASSMNRQAGQFF
.	TRBV19	TRBJ1-2	.	TGTGCCAAAGGGGATTTTACACTCCAGGGCTATGGCTACACCTTC	CAKGDFTLQGYGYTF
.	TRBV7-7	TRBJ1-2	.	TGTGCTAGCAGCTTAGGGGTACCAGATTTCTATGGCTACACCTTC	CASSLGVPDFYGYTF
.	TRBV12-3/TRBV12-4	TRBJ2-3	.	TGTGCCAGCAGTTTGGCCAGGACAGATACGCAGTATTTT	CASSLARTDTQYF
once	TRBV9	TRBJ2-3	.	TGTGCCAGCAGCGTAATGACGTCCACAGATACGCAGTATTTT	CASSVMTSTDTQYF
.	TRBV4-1	TRBJ1-6	.	TGCGCCAGCAGGGAGGATATTCTGGATAATTCACCCCTCCACTTT	CASREDILDNSPLHF